This TCR beta chain comes out of a study of T-cell memory formation after mild COVID-19. Across the whole study: There were largely donor-specific TCR clusters. Regarding the study as a whole: The study detected some responding clones in pre-infection memory, suggesting cross-reactive memory joined. Clones that contracted from day 15 to 85 had balanced CD4/CD8; later expanders were CD4+ biased. CD4+ clones that contracted lay mainly in CM and EM; CD8+ ones lay in EMRA.

This clonotype was observed a few times. No antigen is known for it. CDR1 SGHTA and CDR2 FQGNSA come from the germline V gene. Trimming pared 5 bases from V and 6 bases from J, leaving 14 bases between. The CDR3 covers 14 residues. In TCRdb, the 5' RACE reads were re-called with MiXCR into one record per CDR3 protein. The sample records more than 250,000 distinct CDR3 sequences, around 15% being singletons. Sample: PBMCs or a T cell subset sorted from them (not recorded which). The sequence was obtained from a young man who had mild COVID-19 (a few samples of this study predate the infection). Cell type and time point are not known. The gene calls are TRBV7-2 and TRBJ2-1; no clear D gene. The CDR3 nucleotides are TGTGCCAGCAGCCCCTCCGTCTTTGGCAATGAGCAGTTCTTC. This translates into CASSPSVFGNEQFF.